This T cell receptor (beta chain) was sequenced in a study of brain T cells in children with intractable seizures. Findings and limits, study-wide: HCMV serostatus was not known, and viral specificity came from CDR3 similarity only.

The data were produced by immunoSEQ multiplex PCR, yet TCRdb's version contains in-frame clones alone and is incomplete. The repertoire holds about 340,000 clones, with nearly 95% as singletons. The sample's time point: blood from clinic visit 5 months post-surgery; TSC patient then seizure free. Trimming removed 2 bases from V and 5 bases from J, with 12 bases in between. This CDR3 has 14 amino acids. Germline CDR1 SGHDN, CDR2 FVKESK. With regard to this clone: The antigen is not known.

This chain connects TRBV14 to TRBJ2-5; no clear D gene. The source material was peripheral blood, sampled roughly 5 months after surgery. The clonotype was recovered from a boy younger than two with tuberous sclerosis and intractable seizures. The CDR3: CASSQLRPVETQYF. The CDR3 coding sequence is TGTGCCAGCAGCCAACTCAGGCCGGTGGAGACCCAGTACTTC. The full variable domain, in which reference TRBV14 and TRBJ2-5 provide the parts outside the CDR3, is EAGVTQFPSHSVIEKGQTVTLRCDPISGHDNLYWYRRVMGKEIKFLLHFVKESKQDESGMPNNRFLAERTGGTYSTLKVQPAELEDSGVYFCASSQLRPVETQYFGPGTRLLVL.